Each of the 21 T cell receptor beta chains below was sequenced from the same sample in a study of OX40 agonist ivuxolimab in advanced cancers. The repertoire was sequenced with immunoSEQ multiplex PCR; TCRdb's copy has only in-frame clones and lacks some. The sample shows around 70,000 clones, around 80% of them seen only once. The sample here was CD4+ or CD8+ T cells sorted from blood, taken in a trial of the OX40 agonist ivuxolimab. These receptors all come from an adult with an advanced solid tumor such as melanoma, head and neck, liver or kidney cancer.

This chain uses TRBV5-1 with TRBJ2-2; D unclear. This CDR3 comprises 13 residues. Germline lookup yields CDR1 SGHRS and CDR2 YFSETQ. The germline V and J ends were trimmed by 1 base and 3 bases, with 4 bases remaining between them. CDR3: CASSLMDTGELFF. The CDR3 DNA sequence: TGCGCCAGCAGCTTGATGGACACCGGGGAGCTGTTTTTT.

The chain recombines TRBV2 with TRBJ1-2, with D uncertain. The CDR3 loop spans 12 amino acids. Trimming took 11 bases from V and 2 from J, leaving 12 bases between them. CDR1 is SNHLY, CDR2 FYNNEI, per germline. As DNA, the CDR3 is TGTGCCGGCACCGTCTCCAACTATGGCTACACCTTC. This codes for CAGTVSNYGYTF. Variable domain in full (rest from reference TRBV2 and TRBJ1-2): EPEVTQTPSHQVTQMGQEVILRCVPISNHLYFYWYRQILGQKVEFLVSFYNNEISEKSEIFDDQFSVERPDGSNFTLKIRSTKLEDSAMYFCAGTVSNYGYTFGSGTRLTVV.

V usage is TRBV6-5 and J usage is TRBJ2-2; unclear D gene. The CDR3 totals 13 residues. Germline loops: CDR1 MNHEY, CDR2 SVGAGI. Trimming took 5 bases from V and 4 from J, leaving 8 bases between them. Here the CDR3 reads CASSHTPTGELFF. In nucleotides, the CDR3 is TGTGCCAGCAGTCACACTCCCACCGGGGAGCTGTTTTTT.

The rearrangement joins TRBV5-4 to TRBJ1-4; unclear D gene. CDR1 SGHNT and CDR2 YYREEE come from the germline V gene (reference sequence). Trimming left V 0 bases short and J 8 bases short, with 17 bases between. The CDR3 contains 16 residues. The CDR3 sequence: CASSLGGRRYNEKLFF. In nucleotides, the CDR3 is TGTGCCAGCAGCTTGGGTGGTAGGAGGTACAACGAAAAACTGTTTTTT.

V usage is TRBV7-2 and J usage is TRBJ1-1; D is ambiguous. The length of the CDR3 is 13 residues. Trimming stripped 6 bases from V and 4 bases from J, with 12 bases between. Germline loops: CDR1 SGHTA, CDR2 FQGNSA. The CDR3 nucleotides are TGTGCCAGCAGGGGGAGCAAACCCACTGAAGCTTTCTTT. Translated: CASRGSKPTEAFF.

The chain combines TRBV30 with TRBJ2-7; TRBD2 aligns across 10 bases. Germline CDR1 is GTSNPN and CDR2 is SVGIG (reference sequence). The CDR3 sequence is 21 residues long. V lost 3 bases and J lost 2; bases outside the gene matches: 25. This CDR3 reads CAWSLFPPQRLSGRAPYEQYF. The DNA for the CDR3 is TGTGCCTGGAGCCTCTTTCCCCCACAGCGGTTGAGCGGGAGGGCCCCCTACGAGCAGTACTTC.

The V and J genes are TRBV5-1 and TRBJ2-7; D may be TRBD2 (6 bases). Per the germline V gene, CDR1 is SGHRS and CDR2 is YFSETQ. The CDR3 is made up of 15 amino acids. Trimming removed 0 bases from V and 3 bases from J, with 13 bases in between. CDR3 nucleotide sequence: TGCGCCAGCAGCTTGGTGGGCGGGAATTACTACGAGCAGTACTTC. This sequence encodes CASSLVGGNYYEQYF.

This clone was recorded a few times. The chain recombines TRBV6-1 with TRBJ1-1, with a possible D match to TRBD1 (5 bases). The CDR3 consists of 14 residues. V gave up 6 bases and J gave up 5 bases, with 16 bases separating them. Germline V lookup: CDR1 MNHNS, CDR2 SASEGT. Here the CDR3 DNA reads TGTGCCAGCAGCGGGGCCAAGGGTAGAACTGAAGCTTTCTTT. Translated: CASSGAKGRTEAFF.

This clone turned up a few times. V usage is TRBV11-2 and J usage is TRBJ1-1; the D is unclear. Trimming stripped 6 bases from V and 0 bases from J, with 2 bases between. CDR1 is SGHAT, CDR2 FQNNGV, per germline. CDR3 length: 11 amino acids. The CDR3 here is CASRLNTEAFF. In nucleotides, the CDR3 is TGTGCCAGCAGGTTGAACACTGAAGCTTTCTTT.

This clone was recorded once. CDR3 nucleotides: TGCGCCAGCAGCCCCGACCGGGATCCAAGGACCCAGTACTTC. Protein product: CASSPDRDPRTQYF. The rearrangement joins TRBV4-1 to TRBJ2-5; a possible D gene is TRBD2 (5 bases). CDR1 and CDR2 (germline): MGHRA, YSYEKL. V lost 4 bases, J lost 7 bases, and 16 bases lay in between. The CDR3 loop spans 14 amino acids.

In nucleotides, the CDR3 is TGTGCCAGCAGCCAAACCTATAATTCACCCCTCCACTTT. Its protein is CASSQTYNSPLHF. The chain couples TRBV14 to TRBJ1-6, with D hard to call. This CDR3 has 13 amino acids. V was cut by 2 bases and J by 2 bases, with 1 base left in between. Germline CDR1 SGHDN, CDR2 FVKESK.

In this sample, this clone turned up a few times. CDR3 nucleotides: TGTGCCAGCAGCTTGGATATTTCTGATGGCTACACCTTC. This encodes CASSLDISDGYTF. The chain combines TRBV5-6 with TRBJ1-2; D is ambiguous. Trimming took off 0 bases at V and 6 bases at J, with 9 bases between the two ends. Germline-derived CDR1 and CDR2 are SGHDT and YYEEEE. The CDR3 runs 13 residues. Full variable domain (remainder filled in from reference TRBV5-6 and TRBJ1-2): DAGVTQSPTHLIKTRGQQVTLRCSPKSGHDTVSWYQQALGQGPQFIFQYYEEEERQRGNFPDRFSGHQFPNYSSELNVNALLLGDSALYLCASSLDISDGYTFGSGTRLTVV.

This sequence joins TRBV5-8 and TRBJ1-2; D remains unclear. The V end was cut by 0 bases, the J end by 3 bases, with 9 bases between. There are 14 residues in the CDR3. The V gene's germline CDR1 is SGHTS and CDR2 YDEGEE. For the CDR3, the DNA is TGTGCCAGCAGCTTGGTTGGAAGAGACTATGGCTACACCTTC. Its protein is CASSLVGRDYGYTF.

This sequence joins TRBV7-2 and TRBJ2-5; the D gene is possibly TRBD1 (5 bases). Trimming removed 1 base at V and 5 bases at J, with 11 bases between. The CDR3 is 14 residues long. CDR1 and CDR2 (germline): SGHTA, FQGNSA. CDR3 DNA sequence: TGTGCCAGCAGCTTAGGGGGCCCGGAGGAGACCCAGTACTTC. It translates to CASSLGGPEETQYF.

The chain couples TRBV18 to TRBJ1-5; no definite D call. CDR1 and CDR2 from the germline V gene are KGHSH and LQKENI. V was trimmed by 6 bases and J by 0 bases, leaving 6 bases between them. The CDR3 contains 13 residues. The chain's CDR3 is CASSRGSNQPQHF. In DNA, the CDR3 is TGTGCCAGCTCTCGTGGTAGCAATCAGCCCCAGCATTTT.

The J gene is TRBJ2-7, the V gene TRBV5-1; 10 bases fit TRBD2. Trimming took 6 bases from V and 4 from J; bases not matched to a gene: 7. There are 14 residues in the CDR3. Germline lookup yields CDR1 SGHRS and CDR2 YFSETQ. In nucleotides, the CDR3 is TGCGCCAGCACCCTAGCGGGGGATGCGTACGAGCAGTACTTC. Encoded protein: CASTLAGDAYEQYF.

The chain uses TRBV28 and TRBJ2-7; 7 nucleotides agree with TRBD1. The junction had 2 bases not matched to a gene; V was cut back by 3 bases and J by 3 bases. The CDR3 runs 13 residues. The germline V gene has CDR1 MDHEN and CDR2 SYDVKM. For the CDR3, the DNA is TGTGCCAGCAGTTTCCGACAGGGCTACGAGCAGTACTTC. This translates into CASSFRQGYEQYF.

The rearrangement joins TRBV7-6 to TRBJ1-6, with a possible D match to TRBD1 (6 bases). Germline V gene data show CDR1 as SGHVS and CDR2 as FNYEAQ. There are 14 residues in the CDR3. V dropped 1 base and J dropped 8 bases, with 9 bases sitting between them. This chain's CDR3 is CASSLGQVDSPLHF. The CDR3 DNA sequence: TGTGCCAGCAGCTTAGGACAGGTGGATTCACCCCTCCACTTT.

The chain couples TRBV7-2 to TRBJ1-1; tentatively, D is TRBD1 (6 bases). In germline, CDR1 is SGHTA, CDR2 FQGNSA. This CDR3 region has 16 residues. The ends were cut back, 1 base at V and 1 base at J, with 13 bases in the middle. CDR3 sequence reads: CASSLGAGTPNTEAFF. CDR3 DNA: TGTGCCAGCAGCTTAGGCGCCGGGACACCGAACACTGAAGCTTTCTTT.

The J gene is TRBJ1-2, the V gene TRBV4-1; D ambiguous. V dropped 0 bases and J dropped 1 base, with 6 bases sitting between them. There are 14 residues in the CDR3. CDR1 is MGHRA, CDR2 YSYEKL, per germline. The CDR3, as DNA: TGCGCCAGCAGCCAAGATATGAGTAACTATGGCTACACCTTC. Encoded protein: CASSQDMSNYGYTF.

This chain links TRBV5-1 with TRBJ2-1; 11 bases match TRBD2. V lost 1 base and J lost 7; bases outside the gene matches: 4. Germline assignment: CDR1 SGHRS and CDR2 YFSETQ. The CDR3 runs to 15 residues. As DNA, the CDR3 is TGCGCCAGCAGCTTGACTAGCGGGGGTGGGAATGAGCAGTTCTTC. It specifies CASSLTSGGGNEQFF. The variable domain in full, with the rest retrieved from reference TRBV5-1 and TRBJ2-1, is KAGVTQTPRYLIKTRGQQVTLSCSPISGHRSVSWYQQTPGQGLQFLFEYFSETQRNKGNFPGRFSGRQFSNSRSEMNVSTLELGDSALYLCASSLTSGGGNEQFFGPGTRLTVL.